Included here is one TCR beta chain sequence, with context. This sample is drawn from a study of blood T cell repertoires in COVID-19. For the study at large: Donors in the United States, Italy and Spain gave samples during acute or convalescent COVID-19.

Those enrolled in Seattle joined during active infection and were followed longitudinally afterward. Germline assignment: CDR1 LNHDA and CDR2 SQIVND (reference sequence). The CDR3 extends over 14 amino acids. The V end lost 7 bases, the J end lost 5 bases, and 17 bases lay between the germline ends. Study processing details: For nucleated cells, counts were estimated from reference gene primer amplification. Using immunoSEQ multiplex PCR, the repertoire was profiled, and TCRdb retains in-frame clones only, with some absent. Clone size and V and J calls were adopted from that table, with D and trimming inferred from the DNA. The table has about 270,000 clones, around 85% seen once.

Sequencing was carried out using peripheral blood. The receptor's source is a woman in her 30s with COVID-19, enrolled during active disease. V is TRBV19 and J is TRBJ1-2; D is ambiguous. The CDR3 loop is CASKRTEGPYGYTF. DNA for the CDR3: TGTGCCAGTAAACGGACGGAGGGTCCTTATGGCTACACCTTC. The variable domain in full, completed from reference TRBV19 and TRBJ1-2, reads DGGITQSPKYLFRKEGQNVTLSCEQNLNHDAMYWYRQDPGQGLRLIYYSQIVNDFQKGDIAEGYSVSREKKESFPLTVTSAQKNPTAFYLCASKRTEGPYGYTFGSGTRLTVV.